The clone carrying this TCR beta chain was detected a few times. Its antigen remains unidentified. The CDR3 end shows no conserved phenylalanine or tryptophan, and so a read error is likely. The DNA is left out, because the CDR3 cannot be placed on it with certainty; the CDR3 is given as TCRdb lists it. The data derive from a study of T cells after yellow fever vaccination. Study at large: When fractions had low cell numbers, they were prepared with SMART-Seq v4 Ultra Low Input.

Study conclusions and caveats: It was the secondary response that reached its peak faster, day 5 versus 15, but it was weaker.

The 5'RACE template-switching step produced TCR cDNA and added a universal primer site and UMIs. In TCRdb, the 5' RACE reads were re-called with MiXCR into one record per CDR3 protein. The table has about 120,000 distinct CDR3 sequences, roughly 15% seen once; the top ten hold approximately 43%. The clonotype comes from a man between 18 and 35 years old who received the YFV17D yellow fever vaccine. The material was CD8+ T cells sorted from PBMCs, obtained 5 days after the yellow fever booster vaccination.

CDR3 residues: CASSFGSSTMSI. The chain combines TRBV12-3 or TRBV12-4 with TRBJ1-1. A total of 12 residues make up the CDR3, ends included.